Listed below are T cell receptor beta chains from one sample, sequenced in a study of shared clonotypes between healthy human individuals. Here immunoSEQ multiplex PCR was the method, and the copy in TCRdb shows in-frame clones only, minus some. The table lists about 1.5 million clones, 95% to 97% of them singletons. The sample consisted of naive CD4+ T cells sorted from blood. Receptor source: a young man in good health. CDR3s include the opening cysteine and the closing phenylalanine or tryptophan. The order of the fields is D gene, J gene, V gene, clone size, CDR3 DNA, CDR3 protein. The D gene is left open where the match is weak. The size field is filled for only some rows; it gives once, few, many or a size class.

- | TRBJ2-7 | TRBV2 | - | TGTGCCAGCAGTTTGGTGGACGAGCAGTACTTC | CASSLVDEQYF
- | TRBJ1-4 | TRBV2 | - | TGTGCCAGCAGTGATTGGGACACGGTCTTGATTTTT | CASSDWDTVLIF
- | TRBJ2-5 | TRBV19 | - | TGTGCCAGTAGTAGGGGGCGCATCGGCCAAGAGACCCAGTACTTC | CASSRGRIGQETQYF
- | TRBJ2-7 | TRBV7-2 | - | TGTGCCAGCAGCCGCCGACCGAGAAACTACGAGCAGTACTTC | CASSRRPRNYEQYF
TRBD2 | TRBJ2-1 | TRBV5-1 | - | TGCGCCAGCAGCTTGGAGGGGACTAGCAGACGACTCTCCTACAATGAGCAGTTCTTC | CASSLEGTSRRLSYNEQFF
TRBD1 | TRBJ1-2 | TRBV27 | - | TGTGCCAGCAGCTACCTAAGGGGGACAGCGGAGACCTATGGCTACACCTTC | CASSYLRGTAETYGYTF
- | TRBJ2-7 | TRBV12-2 | - | TGTGCAAGTCGCTTAGAGTTAAAATACCGGGACAGCCACGAGCAGTACTTC | CASRLELKYRDSHEQYF
- | TRBJ2-2 | TRBV7-3 | - | TGTGCCAGCAGTCCCGGCAGATTGAACACCGGGGAGCTGTTTTTT | CASSPGRLNTGELFF
- | TRBJ2-7 | TRBV28 | - | TGTGCCAGCAGCCCTACTGCGGACGGAGGGGGCGAGCAGTACTTC | CASSPTADGGGEQYF
TRBD2 | TRBJ2-1 | TRBV5-6 | - | TGTGCCAGCAGCTTGCCCGGACTAGGCCGTGGCTACAATGAGCAGTTCTTC | CASSLPGLGRGYNEQFF
- | TRBJ2-3 | TRBV25-1 | - | TGTGCCAGCAGCGACGGGACGATCCTTCGAGATACGCAGTATTTT | CASSDGTILRDTQYF
- | TRBJ1-2 | TRBV27 | - | TGTGCCAGCAGTTCCACAGGGTCCAACTATGGCTACACCTTC | CASSSTGSNYGYTF
TRBD1 | TRBJ2-3 | TRBV2 | - | TGTGCCAGCATACAAACAGGGGCAGATACGCAGTATTTT | CASIQTGADTQYF
- | TRBJ1-5 | TRBV7-7 | - | TGTGCTAGCAGTCTAGGGGAGAATCAGCCCCAGCATTTT | CASSLGENQPQHF
- | TRBJ1-1 | TRBV2 | once | TGTGCCAGCAGGCCCCCTTTGAGGAACACTGAAGCTTTCTTT | CASRPPLRNTEAFF
- | TRBJ2-3 | TRBV7-2 | - | TGTGCCAGCAGCCGCCTCGTGCGGGATACGCAGTATTTT | CASSRLVRDTQYF
- | TRBJ2-7 | TRBV6-5 | once | TGTGCCAGCAGTTGGGGCAGTAACTACGAGCAGTACTTC | CASSWGSNYEQYF
- | TRBJ2-5 | TRBV1 | - | TGCACCAGCAGCCCCGAAAGACTAGCGGAGACCAAAGAGACCCAGTACTTC | CTSSPERLAETKETQYF
- | TRBJ2-5 | TRBV7-2 | - | TGTGCCAGCAGCTTAGCGCGTCAAGAGACCCAGTACTTC | CASSLARQETQYF
- | TRBJ1-3 | TRBV30 | - | TGTGCCTGGAGTAAGATAGAGGGTTCGCGGGGAAACACCATATATTTT | CAWSKIEGSRGNTIYF
- | TRBJ2-2 | TRBV5-4 | - | TGTGCCAGCAGCTTCCAGGGCGGGGAGCTGTTTTTT | CASSFQGGELFF
- | TRBJ2-2 | TRBV2 | - | TGTGCCAGCAACCGGGGACTGAAGGAAACCGGGGAGCTGTTTTTT | CASNRGLKETGELFF
TRBD2 | TRBJ2-7 | TRBV6-1 | - | TGTGCCAGCAGTGACCATAGCGGGAGGACCTGGTACGAGCAGTACTTC | CASSDHSGRTWYEQYF
TRBD1 | TRBJ2-6 | TRBV19 | - | TGTGCCAGTAGTACCCGCTCGACAGGGATCGGGGCCAACGTCCTGACTTTC | CASSTRSTGIGANVLTF
- | TRBJ2-7 | TRBV7-2 | - | TGTGCCAGCAGCTTAGCGGGGTCCTACGAGCAGTACTTC | CASSLAGSYEQYF
TRBD1 | TRBJ2-5 | TRBV5-1 | once | TGCGCCAGCAGCTTGGTACCCCGGACAGGGGAAGAGACCCAGTACTTC | CASSLVPRTGEETQYF
TRBD1 | TRBJ2-5 | TRBV5-6 | - | TGTGCCAGCAGGCGGACAGGGTCGCAAGAGACCCAGTACTTC | CASRRTGSQETQYF
- | TRBJ1-2 | TRBV11-1 | - | TGTGCCAGCAGCCTAACAGGGTTTAACTATGGCTACACCTTC | CASSLTGFNYGYTF
- | TRBJ1-1 | TRBV28 | - | TGTGCCAGCAGTCCGCGGATTCGAGGGAACACTGAAGCTTTCTTT | CASSPRIRGNTEAFF
- | TRBJ1-2 | TRBV6-4 | - | TGTGCCAGCAGAGGGACAAACTATGGCTACACCTTC | CASRGTNYGYTF
- | TRBJ2-6 | TRBV15 | once | TGTGCCACCAGCAGACTTCATTCCCAGGGTTTAACTGGGGCCAACGTCCTGACTTTC | CATSRLHSQGLTGANVLTF
- | TRBJ1-3 | TRBV6-1 | - | TGTGCCAGCAGTGAAGGTGTTGTGGCCTCTGGAAACACCATATATTTT | CASSEGVVASGNTIYF
- | TRBJ1-2 | TRBV2 | - | TGTGCCAGCGGACAGACAGAAAACTATGGCTACACCTTC | CASGQTENYGYTF
TRBD2 | TRBJ2-7 | TRBV11-2 | - | TGTGCCAGCAGCTTCCGCCGACTAGCGGCTACCCCCTACGAGCAGTACTTC | CASSFRRLAATPYEQYF
TRBD1 | TRBJ2-7 | TRBV2 | - | TGTGCCAGCAACCGACCGGGACAGTACTACGAGCAGTACTTC | CASNRPGQYYEQYF
TRBD2 | TRBJ2-1 | TRBV7-2 | - | TGTGCCAGCAGCTCCGGACCGGGACTAGCGGGAGGGCTTGATAGTGAGCAGTTCTTC | CASSSGPGLAGGLDSEQFF
TRBD2 | TRBJ2-1 | TRBV5-5 | - | TGTGCCAGCAGCTTGGCTCCGCGGGAGTTCTATGAGCAGTTCTTC | CASSLAPREFYEQFF
- | TRBJ1-2 | TRBV2 | - | TGTGCCAGCAGTGACTACCAGAACTATGGCTACACCTTC | CASSDYQNYGYTF
- | TRBJ1-4 | TRBV6-5 | - | TGTGCCAGCAGTTACTCGTGGTCTGATGGTGAAAAACTGTTTTTT | CASSYSWSDGEKLFF
TRBD2 | TRBJ2-7 | TRBV7-2 | - | TGTGCCAGCAGCTTAGGGGGGACTAGCGGGATCTACGAGCAGTACTTC | CASSLGGTSGIYEQYF
- | TRBJ1-1 | TRBV5-1 | - | TGCGCCAGCAGCTTGGCAGCGGTGAACACTGAAGCTTTCTTT | CASSLAAVNTEAFF
- | TRBJ1-1 | TRBV7-3 | - | TGTGCCAGCAGCTTAAAGGGCCCGGGAGGGGAAGCTTTCTTT | CASSLKGPGGEAFF
- | TRBJ2-7 | TRBV19 | - | TGTGCCAGTAGTATAAGAGGTCCCAGCTACGAGCAGTACTTC | CASSIRGPSYEQYF
TRBD1 | TRBJ1-2 | TRBV11-2 | - | TGTGCCAGCAGCCCTAACAGGACAGGGAGGGACTATGGCTACACCTTC | CASSPNRTGRDYGYTF